These 16 T cell receptor beta chains originate from one sample sequenced in a study of shared clonotypes between healthy human individuals (dated by TCRdb to the early 2020s). Library construction relied on the immunoSEQ multiplex PCR assay. Sourced from immuneACCESS, this table was stored by TCRdb with only in-frame sequences that have V and J called. A share of the clones is absent; for the studies checked, an unresolved V gene accounts for under half, and the remainder has no known explanation. The sample table contains millions of clones; only one count was recorded for approximately 92% of them. The ten largest clones take up roughly 0.14% of the sample. Material for sequencing was naive CD4+ T cells sorted from blood. This specimen's cell subset or site label, per the study, means: CD45RA+ positively selected. Source of these receptors: a man aged 18 to 30 in good health.

V is TRBV18 and J is TRBJ2-3; 10 bases line up with TRBD2. Germline CDR1 is KGHSH and CDR2 is LQKENI. The CDR3 is 20 residues long. V lost 2 bases, J lost 5 bases, and 19 bases stayed unmatched. The CDR3 DNA follows: TGTGCCAGCTCACCAGAAATGTTTGGGATCGGGACTAGCGTTATAGATACGCAGTATTTT. Translation: CASSPEMFGIGTSVIDTQYF.

The rearrangement joins TRBV27 to TRBJ1-5; 11 bases map to TRBD1. V lost 4 bases and J lost 7; bases outside the gene matches: 6. The germline V gene encodes CDR1 MNHEY and CDR2 SMNVEV (reference sequence). The CDR3 totals 15 residues. The CDR3 nucleotides are TGTGCCAGCAGTTCCGGACAGGGGGCATGGCAGCCCCAGCATTTT. The encoded protein is CASSSGQGAWQPQHF.

J is TRBJ1-1 and V is TRBV7-9; TRBD1 might be the D (6 bases). Trimming took 6 bases from V and 1 from J, leaving 18 bases between them. The CDR3 sequence is 16 residues long. Germline-derived CDR1 and CDR2 are SEHNR and FQNEAQ (reference sequence). The CDR3 region is CASSPLRGGGNTEAFF. CDR3 bases: TGTGCCAGCAGTCCTTTGCGGGGAGGGGGGAACACTGAAGCTTTCTTT.

This chain links TRBV5-6 with TRBJ1-5; 10 positions match TRBD1. The germline V gene encodes CDR1 SGHDT and CDR2 YYEEEE. This CDR3 has 16 residues. Trimming cost V 4 bases and J 1 base; bases outside gene matches: 5. The CDR3 reads CASSIRQGASNQPQHF. For the CDR3, the DNA is TGTGCCAGCAGCATTCGACAGGGGGCCAGCAATCAGCCCCAGCATTTT.

Of note for this clone: Other DNA sequences in this specimen translate into the identical CDR3. J is TRBJ2-7 and V is TRBV18; D remains unclear. Germline CDR1 and CDR2: KGHSH and LQKENI. The V end lost 1 base, the J end lost 0 bases, and 7 bases lay between the germline ends. The CDR3 extends over 14 amino acids. CDR3 bases: TGTGCCAGCTCACCACAGGGTAGCTCCTACGAGCAGTACTTC. The encoded protein is CASSPQGSSYEQYF.

The chain combines TRBV30 with TRBJ2-5; 7 nucleotides line up with TRBD1. Germline CDR1 is GTSNPN and CDR2 is SVGIG (reference sequence). Losses at the gene ends were 1 base for V and 7 bases for J; bases not matched to a gene: 9. The CDR3 contains 14 residues. The CDR3 here is CAWSGGTAMGTQYF. The CDR3 DNA reads TGTGCCTGGAGTGGGGGGACAGCGATGGGGACCCAGTACTTC. The entire variable domain, with the rest obtained from reference TRBV30 and TRBJ2-5, is as follows: SQTIHQWPATLVQPVGSPLSLECTVEGTSNPNLYWYRQAAGRGLQLLFYSVGIGQISSEVPQNLSASRPQDRQFILSSKKLLLSDSGFYLCAWSGGTAMGTQYFGPGTRLLVL.

This clone occurred once. CDR3 sequence: CAWTANIPSTDTQYF. The CDR3 coding sequence is TGTGCCTGGACCGCGAACATACCTAGCACAGATACGCAGTATTTT. The chain joins TRBV30 to TRBJ2-3; no firm D call. Germline-derived CDR1 and CDR2 are GTSNPN and SVGIG (reference sequence). V lost 4 bases and J lost 0, with 14 bases in between. This CDR3 is built from 15 residues.

The chain has TRBV7-2 and TRBJ2-7; tentative D call: TRBD2 (7 bases). The CDR3 is made up of 15 amino acids. Per germline, CDR1 SGHTA and CDR2 FQGNSA. V was trimmed by 5 bases and J by 1 base, leaving 15 bases between them. The CDR3 bases are TGTGCCAGCAGCAAAGAGGGGGGAGGGTCCTACGAGCAGTACTTC. Translating it yields CASSKEGGGSYEQYF.

V usage is TRBV5-4 and J usage is TRBJ1-6, with D possibly being TRBD1 (6 bases). The CDR3 consists of 13 residues. V was pared by 3 bases and J by 11 bases, with 12 bases between. Germline CDR1 and CDR2: SGHNT and YYREEE (reference sequence). CDR3 in DNA: TGTGCCAGCAGCTCAGGACAGAATCCACCCCTCCACTTT. This sequence encodes CASSSGQNPPLHF.

The V and J genes are TRBV30 and TRBJ1-6, with TRBD1 matching over 7 bases. Germline V gene sequence: CDR1 GTSNPN, CDR2 SVGIG (reference sequence). The CDR3 length is 12 residues. After removal of 2 bases from V and 8 bases from J, the junction contained 0 bases not matched to a gene. DNA for the CDR3: TGTGCCTGGAGTACAGGGGATTCACCCCTCCACTTT. It is translated as CAWSTGDSPLHF.

The chain is built from TRBV7-6 and TRBJ2-3; 13 nucleotides agree with TRBD2. With V trimmed by 5 bases and J by 2 bases, 4 bases remained unmatched. Germline CDR1 reads SGHVS; CDR2 reads FNYEAQ. This CDR3 spans 16 amino acids. CDR3 protein: CASSLGLAGYTDTQYF. CDR3 bases: TGTGCCAGCAGCCTGGGACTAGCGGGATACACAGATACGCAGTATTTT.

The V and J genes are TRBV5-4 and TRBJ2-5, with 7 bases matching TRBD1. Germline V CDR1 and CDR2: SGHNT, YYREEE (reference sequence). The CDR3 contains 15 residues. V lost 1 base, J lost 2 bases, and 5 bases stayed unmatched. CDR3 amino acids: CASSLLDRTQETQYF. DNA for the CDR3: TGTGCCAGCAGCTTGTTGGACAGGACACAAGAGACCCAGTACTTC.

The chain carries TRBV7-9 and TRBJ2-7; the match to TRBD2 covers 9 bases. This CDR3 comprises 18 residues. CDR1 and CDR2 (germline): SEHNR, FQNEAQ (reference sequence). Trimming took 1 base from V and 4 from J; bases not matched to a gene: 14. The chain's CDR3 is CASSLGPRTGGRAYEQYF. For the CDR3, the DNA is TGTGCCAGCAGCTTAGGCCCCCGGACGGGCGGGAGGGCTTACGAGCAGTACTTC.

The CDR3 loop reads CASSPWTSGSYEQYF. DNA of the CDR3: TGTGCCAGCAGCCCATGGACTAGCGGGTCCTACGAGCAGTACTTC. J is TRBJ2-7 and V is TRBV6-6; 11 nucleotides match TRBD2. The ends lost 6 bases at V and 1 base at J; junction bases unmatched: 5. The CDR3 has 15 residues. CDR1 MNHNY and CDR2 SVGAGI come from the germline V gene (reference sequence).

The rearrangement uses TRBV12-5 and TRBJ1-3; possibly TRBD1 for D (5 bases). V dropped 0 bases and J dropped 2 bases, with 11 bases sitting between them. Germline V gene data show CDR1 as LGHNT and CDR2 as FRNRAP. CDR3 length: 16 residues. DNA for the CDR3: TGTGCTAGTGGTTTGGTGACAGCTCAGGCTGGAAACACCATATATTTT. As protein: CASGLVTAQAGNTIYF.

This chain connects TRBV7-2 to TRBJ2-1, with 7 positions matching TRBD2. The CDR3 consists of 15 residues. CDR1 and CDR2 from the germline V gene are SGHTA and FQGNSA. V was clipped by 5 bases and J by 0 bases; unmatched bases: 4. CDR3 bases: TGTGCCAGCAGCGTCTCTAGCGGCTCCTACAATGAGCAGTTCTTC. Translated: CASSVSSGSYNEQFF.